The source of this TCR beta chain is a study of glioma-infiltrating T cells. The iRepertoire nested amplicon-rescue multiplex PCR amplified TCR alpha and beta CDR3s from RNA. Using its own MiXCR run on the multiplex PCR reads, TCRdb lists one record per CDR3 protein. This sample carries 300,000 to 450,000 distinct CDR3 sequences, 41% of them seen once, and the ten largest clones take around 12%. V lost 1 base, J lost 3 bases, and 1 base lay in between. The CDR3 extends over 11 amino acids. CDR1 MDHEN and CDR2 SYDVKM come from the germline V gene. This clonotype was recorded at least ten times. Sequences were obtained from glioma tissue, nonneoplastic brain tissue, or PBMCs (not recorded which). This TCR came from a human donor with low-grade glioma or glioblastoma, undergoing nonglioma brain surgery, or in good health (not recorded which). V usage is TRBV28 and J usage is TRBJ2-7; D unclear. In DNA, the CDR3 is TGTGCCAGCAGTTTATACTACGAGCAGTACTTC. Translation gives CASSLYYEQYF.